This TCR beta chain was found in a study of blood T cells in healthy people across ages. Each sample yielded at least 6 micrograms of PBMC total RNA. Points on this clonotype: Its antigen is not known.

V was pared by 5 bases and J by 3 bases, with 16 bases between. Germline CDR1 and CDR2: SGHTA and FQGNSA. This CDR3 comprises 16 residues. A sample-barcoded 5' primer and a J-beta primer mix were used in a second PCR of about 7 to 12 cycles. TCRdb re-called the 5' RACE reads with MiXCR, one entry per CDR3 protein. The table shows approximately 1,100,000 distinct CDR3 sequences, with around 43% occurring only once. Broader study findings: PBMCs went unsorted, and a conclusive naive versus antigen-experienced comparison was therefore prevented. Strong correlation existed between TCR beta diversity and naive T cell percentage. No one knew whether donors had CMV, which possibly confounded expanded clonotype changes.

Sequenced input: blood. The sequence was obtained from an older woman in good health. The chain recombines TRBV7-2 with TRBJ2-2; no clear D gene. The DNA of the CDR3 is TGTGCCAGCAGCCCCCACGCTAGTTACCACACCGGGGAGCTGTTTTTT. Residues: CASSPHASYHTGELFF.